A selection of T cell receptor beta chains follows, all from one sample in a study of shared clonotypes between healthy human individuals. Sequenced by immunoSEQ multiplex PCR; TCRdb stores in-frame clones only, minus some. The sample has 600,000 or so clones; approximately 95% are singletons. The material sequenced was naive CD8+ T cells sorted from blood. These receptors were taken from a woman younger than 45 in good health. The CDR3 runs from the conserved cysteine through the conserved F or W. D genes are given only for firm matches. Only part of the rows carry a size: once, few, many, or a class if the clone is expanded.

cdr3_aa cdr3_nt d_call j_call v_call clone_size
CASTRQGEETQYF TGTGCCAGCACTAGGCAGGGGGAAGAGACCCAGTACTTC TRBD1 TRBJ2-5 TRBV28 once
CATGAGEGGNEQFF TGCGCCACCGGAGCGGGAGAGGGGGGCAATGAGCAGTTCTTC TRBD2 TRBJ2-1 TRBV5-1 NA
CASSRDAYTYPGELFF TGTGCCAGCAGTCGGGACGCCTATACGTACCCGGGGGAGCTGTTTTTT NA TRBJ2-2 TRBV27 NA
CASSLSLGGGEQYF TGTGCCAGCAGTTTATCACTGGGGGGTGGCGAGCAGTACTTC NA TRBJ2-7 TRBV27 NA
CASRWGLGPFEQYF TGTGCCAGCCGGTGGGGGCTAGGACCCTTTGAGCAGTACTTC NA TRBJ2-7 TRBV27 NA
CATRPGVIDSNQPQHF TGTGCCACCAGACCCGGGGTCATTGATAGCAATCAGCCCCAGCATTTT NA TRBJ1-5 TRBV15 NA
CASSFRATGQPQHF TGTGCCAGCAGTTTTAGGGCCACGGGCCAGCCCCAGCATTTT NA TRBJ1-5 TRBV28 NA
CASSYSNYEQYF TGTGCCAGCAGTTACTCGAACTACGAGCAGTACTTC NA TRBJ2-7 TRBV6-6 NA
CASSSAREGPYEQYF TGTGCCAGCAGTTCGGCGCGGGAGGGACCCTACGAGCAGTACTTC TRBD2 TRBJ2-7 TRBV27 NA
CASSLGQGAYEQYF TGTGCCAGCAGCCTGGGACAGGGTGCTTACGAGCAGTACTTC TRBD1 TRBJ2-7 TRBV7-9 NA
CASSDGTTNLQHF TGTGCCAGCAGCGACGGGACAACAAACCTCCAGCATTTT NA TRBJ1-5 TRBV7-6 NA
CASSVAGGNTGELFF TGTGCCAGCAGCGTAGCGGGAGGGAACACCGGGGAGCTGTTTTTT TRBD2 TRBJ2-2 TRBV9 NA
CASSTQGSGNTIYF TGTGCCAGCAGCACGCAGGGTTCTGGAAACACCATATATTTT NA TRBJ1-3 TRBV9 NA
CATQGQSSTDTQYF TGTGCCACGCAGGGACAGTCTAGCACAGATACGCAGTATTTT TRBD1 TRBJ2-3 TRBV10-3 NA
CASNPDNSYEQYF TGTGCCAGCAACCCCGACAACTCCTACGAGCAGTACTTC NA TRBJ2-7 TRBV6-6 NA
CASSTGQGDYEQYF TGTGCCAGCAGCACGGGACAGGGGGACTACGAGCAGTACTTC TRBD1 TRBJ2-7 TRBV6-5 NA
CASSPWGIAAGTDTQYF TGTGCCAGCAGCCCATGGGGGATAGCGGCAGGAACAGATACGCAGTATTTT NA TRBJ2-3 TRBV7-2 NA
CASSLGRGTGASEQYF TGCGCCAGCAGCTTGGGGAGAGGGACAGGCGCCTCCGAGCAGTACTTC TRBD1 TRBJ2-7 TRBV5-1 once
CASSVGETGGEDEQYF TGTGCCAGCAGCGTAGGGGAGACAGGGGGCGAGGACGAGCAGTACTTC TRBD1 TRBJ2-7 TRBV9 NA
CASSQNGAIASSGNTIYF TGCGCCAGCAGCCAGAACGGGGCGATCGCTAGCTCTGGAAACACCATATATTTT NA TRBJ1-3 TRBV4-1 NA
CASSSPTGSTDTQYF TGTGCCAGCAGCTCCCCGACGGGGAGCACAGATACGCAGTATTTT NA TRBJ2-3 TRBV7-9 NA
CSVSGEWFAGELFF TGCAGCGTTTCCGGAGAGTGGTTTGCCGGGGAGCTGTTTTTT NA TRBJ2-2 TRBV29-1 NA